The following is a TCR beta chain sequence with its context. Its antigen is still unknown. This record belongs to a study of T cells in Graves' hyperthyroidism and ophthalmopathy. Study results and caveats: Most clonotypes expanded in the thyroid (above 0.001) were also present in blood.

The TCR beta CDR3 regions underwent amplification using RNA transcripts as the source. HTBI primers were the set used in a first-round RT-PCR of the TCR CDR3. One entry per CDR3 protein, called by TCRdb with MiXCR from the multiplex PCR reads. The profile shows 300,000 to 450,000 distinct CDR3 sequences, just under 25% of them singletons. Looked up from germline, CDR1 is SGHDN and CDR2 is FVKESK. The CDR3 is made up of 15 amino acids. V was clipped by 4 bases and J by 4 bases, with 15 bases between them. The sequenced material came from blood. The receptor comes from a man in his fifties or sixties with Graves' hyperthyroidism. The chain employs TRBV14 and TRBJ2-3; D is unclear. CDR3: CASSPSIIRADTQYF. The CDR3 coding sequence is TGTGCCAGCAGCCCCTCAATCATCCGGGCAGATACGCAGTATTTT.